This T cell receptor beta chain stems from a study of cytomegalovirus exposure and HLA in healthy donors. Overall study context: A preliminary data release comprised roughly 85 million unique TCRs obtained from HLA-typed donors.

PCR was performed using 60 Vbeta and 13 Jbeta primers. Using immunoSEQ multiplex PCR, the repertoire was profiled, and TCRdb retains in-frame clones only, with some absent. The sample yields around 150,000 clones, 70% to 80% seen once. Findings and caveats of the study: Most CMV-associated TCR beta chains appeared HLA-restricted in a later analysis. Over 150 TCR beta chains were listed as cytomegalovirus-associated.

Regarding this clone: What it binds is unknown.

The CDR3 runs to 14 residues. Germline V gives CDR1 SGHAT, CDR2 FQNNGV. V trimming: 1 base; J trimming: 6 bases; junction bases outside the gene matches: 6. This sequence was found in a man in his forties or fifties in good health and CMV-seropositive. The sample taken for sequencing was PBMCs. The gene calls are TRBV11-2 and TRBJ2-7; 7 positions agree with TRBD2. As DNA, the CDR3 is TGTGCCAGCAGCTTAGGGGTGGGGGGGAGCGAGCAGTACTTC. Its translation: CASSLGVGGSEQYF.